This paragraph reports one TCR beta chain. The target antigen is unknown. These data originate in a study of human thymus T cells. Regarding the study as a whole: Thymic TCR repertoires of unrelated people reportedly overlapped highly. Thymic and blood repertoires appeared to show biased V and J gene usage.

The thymus tissue came from resections taken during corrective heart surgery. The sample donors, healthy Finnish infants, were having corrective surgery for congenital heart defects. The method was immunoSEQ multiplex PCR; TCRdb's version includes in-frame clones alone and lacks a portion of them. The data show roughly 120,000 clones, about 94% seen once. Trimming left V 7 bases short and J 4 bases short, with 13 bases between. This CDR3 is built from 13 residues. Specimen: thymus tissue. This receptor was identified in a boy under three years old with a congenital heart defect but otherwise immunologically healthy. This chain connects TRBV23-1 to TRBJ1-1, with TRBD1 as a possible D gene (5 bases). TRBV23-1 belongs to the ORF category, with a function that is uncertain. In DNA form, the CDR3 reads TGCGCCAGCATTGGGGGGGTTTGCACTGAAGCTTTCTTT. It encodes CASIGGVCTEAFF.